These 24 T cell receptor beta chains were all obtained from the same sample, sequenced in a study of cytomegalovirus exposure and HLA in healthy donors. The repertoire was sequenced with immunoSEQ multiplex PCR; TCRdb's copy has only in-frame clones and lacks some. Among some 150,000 clones listed, about nine tenths were seen once. The sequencing input was PBMCs. These receptors all come from a man aged 18 to 30 in good health and CMV-seronegative.

V usage is TRBV25-1 and J usage is TRBJ2-5, with 8 bases matching TRBD2. CDR1 is MGHDK, CDR2 SYGVNS, per germline. This CDR3 is 15 amino acids long. V gave up 1 base and J gave up 1 base; unmatched junction bases: 2. As DNA, the CDR3 is TGTGCCAGCAGTGAATCCGGGACTAGCCAAGAGACCCAGTACTTC. Translating gives CASSESGTSQETQYF. The variable domain in full, completed from reference TRBV25-1 and TRBJ2-5, reads EADIYQTPRYLVIGTGKKITLECSQTMGHDKMYWYQQDPGMELHLIHYSYGVNSTEKGDLSSESTVSRIRTEHFPLTLESARPSHTSQYLCASSESGTSQETQYFGPGTRLLVL.

CDR3 in amino acids: CASSKREGPPEQFF. DNA of the CDR3: TGTGCCAGCAGTAAGCGGGAGGGCCCCCCTGAGCAGTTCTTC. The V call is TRBV9, the J call TRBJ2-1, with 10 bases fitting TRBD2. This CDR3 contains 14 residues. In germline, CDR1 is SGDLS, CDR2 YYNGEE. V dropped 5 bases and J dropped 9; count of bases not matched to a gene: 8.

The chain links TRBV5-1 to TRBJ2-5; 9 bases line up with TRBD2. Germline CDR1 reads SGHRS; CDR2 reads YFSETQ. Losses at the gene ends were 4 bases for V and 2 bases for J; bases not matched to a gene: 6. CDR3 size: 15 residues. The CDR3 spells CASSRPTSGQETQYF. CDR3 coding DNA: TGCGCCAGCAGCCGCCCGACTAGCGGACAAGAGACCCAGTACTTC.

The chain employs TRBV30 and TRBJ2-7; the D gene is possibly TRBD1 (5 bases). Germline V gives CDR1 GTSNPN, CDR2 SVGIG (reference sequence). V lost 1 base and J 3 bases, leaving 7 bases between the germline ends. CDR3 length: 12 amino acids. This CDR3 is CAWSAQDYEQYV. The CDR3 bases are TGTGCCTGGAGTGCACAGGACTACGAGCAGTACGTC.

The rearrangement uses TRBV6-5 and TRBJ2-2, with TRBD2 matching over 8 bases. The CDR3 is made up of 15 amino acids. J was trimmed by 6 bases and V by 2 bases; bases with no gene match: 5. CDR1 is MNHEY, CDR2 SVGAGI, per germline. CDR3 sequence reads: CASSYPSGSPGELFF. Here the CDR3 DNA reads TGTGCCAGCAGTTACCCCAGCGGGAGCCCCGGGGAGCTGTTTTTT.

This sequence joins TRBV5-6 and TRBJ2-7; D gene ambiguous. CDR3 length: 13 amino acids. V shed 4 bases and J shed 4 bases, with 12 bases lying between them. Germline CDR1 and CDR2: SGHDT and YYEEEE. The CDR3 sequence is CASSPIADYEQYF. The CDR3 nucleotides are TGTGCCAGCAGCCCGATTGCGGATTACGAGCAGTACTTC.

The rearrangement links TRBV6-5 to TRBJ2-7; a weak D match, TRBD2 (7 bases). The V end lost 4 bases, the J end lost 2 bases, and 12 bases lay between the germline ends. Germline CDR1 and CDR2: MNHEY and SVGAGI. This CDR3 has 14 residues. The CDR3 region is CASSSGGPAYEQYF. In nucleotides, the CDR3 is TGTGCCAGCAGTTCCGGGGGGCCAGCCTACGAGCAGTACTTC.

The chain carries TRBV19 and TRBJ1-5; possibly TRBD1 for D (5 bases). This CDR3 comprises 15 residues. From germline, CDR1 is LNHDA and CDR2 SQIVND (reference sequence). Trimming removed 10 bases from V and 3 bases from J, with 19 bases in between. CDR3 residues: CATSIGGVYNQPQHF. The DNA for the CDR3 is TGTGCCACGTCAATAGGAGGGGTTTACAATCAGCCCCAGCATTTT.

The genes are TRBV11-2 and TRBJ2-7, with 7 bases matching TRBD1. Germline-derived CDR1 and CDR2 are SGHAT and FQNNGV. The CDR3 covers 16 residues. V dropped 2 bases and J dropped 7; count of bases not matched to a gene: 14. This CDR3 is CASSLTGTQGTYEQYV. CDR3 sequence (DNA): TGTGCCAGCAGCTTAACCGGGACACAGGGGACATATGAGCAGTACGTC.

V usage is TRBV9 and J usage is TRBJ2-3; 8 bases map to TRBD1. Germline V gene sequence: CDR1 SGDLS, CDR2 YYNGEE. J gave up 7 bases and V 4 bases, and 11 bases lay outside the gene matches. CDR3 length equals 15 residues. This chain's CDR3 is CASSTIDRGGHTQYF. DNA of the CDR3: TGTGCCAGCAGCACTATAGACAGGGGAGGTCATACGCAGTATTTT.

V gene TRBV27 combines with J gene TRBJ1-1, with a tentative D call TRBD1 (5 bases). The germline V gene encodes CDR1 MNHEY and CDR2 SMNVEV (reference sequence). The CDR3 is 14 residues long. Trimming left V 5 bases short and J 1 base short, with 11 bases between. CDR3 amino acids: CASSVGGANTEAFF. The CDR3 nucleotides are TGTGCCAGCAGTGTCGGGGGAGCGAACACTGAAGCTTTCTTT.

V usage is TRBV5-6 and J usage is TRBJ2-3; D is uncertain. Trimming removed 2 bases at V and 5 bases at J, with 6 bases between. Germline V gene sequence: CDR1 SGHDT, CDR2 YYEEEE. This CDR3 is built from 12 residues. The CDR3 sequence is CASSFERDTQYF. The DNA of the CDR3 is TGTGCCAGCAGCTTCGAGCGAGATACGCAGTATTTT.

The chain joins TRBV11-2 to TRBJ2-3; 11 nucleotides align to TRBD2. This CDR3 contains 17 residues. V lost 5 bases, J lost 5 bases, and 12 bases stayed unmatched. Germline CDR1 and CDR2: SGHAT and FQNNGV. CDR3 residues: CASSPRGGTSGGDTQYF. The CDR3 coding sequence is TGTGCCAGCAGCCCGAGGGGTGGGACTAGCGGTGGAGATACGCAGTATTTT.

The chain uses TRBV6-5 and TRBJ2-5; TRBD1 matches at 11 bases. Looked up from germline, CDR1 is MNHEY and CDR2 is SVGAGI. The junction had 6 bases not matched to a gene; V was cut back by 5 bases and J by 10 bases. There are 13 residues in the CDR3. The CDR3 DNA reads TGTGCCAGCAGTACCGGGACAGGGGGTTTCCAGTACTTC. It translates to CASSTGTGGFQYF.

The chain employs TRBV6-1 and TRBJ2-7; 10 bases are a match to TRBD1. The CDR3 contains 14 residues. V dropped 8 bases and J dropped 2; count of bases not matched to a gene: 6. Looked up from germline, CDR1 is MNHNS and CDR2 is SASEGT. The CDR3 bases are TGTGCCAGCGGGCGACAGGGGGCGGCCTACGAGCAGTACGTC. Amino acids: CASGRQGAAYEQYV.

This chain connects TRBV19 to TRBJ1-6; 11 bases align to TRBD1. This CDR3 has 15 residues. V trimming: 3 bases; J trimming: 9 bases; junction bases outside the gene matches: 4. CDR1 LNHDA and CDR2 SQIVND come from the germline V gene (reference sequence). CDR3 protein: CASSMDRGRSSPLHF. In nucleotides, the CDR3 is TGTGCCAGTAGTATGGACAGGGGGCGAAGTTCACCCCTCCACTTT.

The chain is built from TRBV5-5 and TRBJ2-7; 8 bases are a match to TRBD1. This CDR3 is built from 18 residues. Losses at the gene ends were 0 bases for V and 5 bases for J; bases not matched to a gene: 16. Germline CDR1 and CDR2: SGHKS and YYEKEE (reference sequence). The CDR3 bases are TGTGCCAGCAGCTTGGGGGCAGGGGGCCTTCGGAGATTCAACGAGCAGTACGTC. Translation: CASSLGAGGLRRFNEQYV.

The J gene is TRBJ1-1, the V gene TRBV5-6; D remains unclear. The V gene lost 4 bases and the J gene lost 0 bases, with 19 bases spanning the gap. CDR3 length: 17 amino acids. Germline V gene data show CDR1 as SGHDT and CDR2 as YYEEEE. The CDR3 spells CASSPPVGGPLNTEAFF. The CDR3 DNA reads as TGTGCCAGCAGCCCCCCCGTCGGAGGGCCGCTGAACACTGAAGCTTTCTTT.

V and J are TRBV7-9 and TRBJ2-1; 13 nucleotides agree with TRBD2. The germline V gene has CDR1 SEHNR and CDR2 FQNEAQ (reference sequence). This CDR3 region has 16 residues. V shed 2 bases, J shed 4 bases, and the junction held 2 bases outside the gene matches. The CDR3 DNA follows: TGTGCCAGCAGCTTAACGGGACTAGCGGGATACAATGAGCAGTTCTTC. This sequence encodes CASSLTGLAGYNEQFF.

The chain couples TRBV2 to TRBJ2-7; possibly TRBD2 for D (5 bases). The germline V gene encodes CDR1 SNHLY and CDR2 FYNNEI. The CDR3 length is 12 residues. The V end lost 2 bases, the J end lost 4 bases, and 6 bases lay between the germline ends. CDR3 residues: CASSEREYEQYF. In nucleotides, the CDR3 is TGTGCCAGCAGTGAACGGGAATACGAGCAGTACTTC.

The chain couples TRBV2 to TRBJ2-3; 12 bases match TRBD2. The CDR3 sequence is 17 residues long. CDR1 and CDR2 from the germline V gene are SNHLY and FYNNEI. V dropped 3 bases and J dropped 1; count of bases not matched to a gene: 5. The CDR3, as DNA: TGTGCCAGCAGTGATTCTAGCGGGGGGGCTGGCACAGATACGCAGTATTTT. Protein product: CASSDSSGGAGTDTQYF.

The rearrangement links TRBV14 to TRBJ1-1; TRBD1 matches at 10 bases. The CDR3 has 16 residues. Germline V CDR1 and CDR2: SGHDN, FVKESK. V gave up 0 bases and J gave up 3 bases; unmatched junction bases: 4. The CDR3 nucleotides read TGTGCCAGCAGCCAAGAGGGACAGGGGAGGTACACTGAAGCTTTCTTT. It encodes CASSQEGQGRYTEAFF.

The chain recombines TRBV9 with TRBJ1-1; D may be TRBD1 (5 bases). Trimming left V 3 bases short and J 0 bases short, with 12 bases between. Germline loops: CDR1 SGDLS, CDR2 YYNGEE. This CDR3 region has 15 residues. CDR3 region: CASSEFRGMNTEAFF. CDR3 sequence (DNA): TGTGCCAGCAGCGAATTTAGGGGTATGAACACTGAAGCTTTCTTT.

V and J are TRBV9 and TRBJ2-5; 7 nucleotides line up with TRBD1. The CDR3 is made up of 14 amino acids. J gave up 2 bases and V 4 bases, and 5 bases lay outside the gene matches. CDR1 is SGDLS, CDR2 YYNGEE, per germline. The CDR3, as DNA: TGTGCCAGCAGCCGCGAGGGGGCACAAGAGACCCAGTACTTC. Translating gives CASSREGAQETQYF.